The 17 T cell receptor beta chains below come from one sample, sequenced in a study of persistence of HIV-infected CD4 T cells. These receptors' targets are unknown. Cells were stimulated with CMV-infected fibroblast lysates at 10 ug/mL. Sorted nonresponding memory CD4+ T cells were CD40L-negative, CD69-negative, CD45RO-high. This was the immunoSEQ version 4 assay in survey mode. Libraries were prepared by immunoSEQ multiplex PCR; TCRdb keeps only in-frame clonotypes and omits some of them. The data show roughly 28,000 clones, around four fifths seen once. The sequences come from CD4+ T cells sorted from PBMCs after roughly 17-hour stimulation, collected from a patient who received antiretroviral therapy. These receptors were collected from an adult woman with HIV who was CMV-seropositive.

The chain links TRBV19 to TRBJ1-1; D unresolved. The V end lost 5 bases, the J end lost 1 base, and 11 bases lay between the germline ends. The CDR3 consists of 14 residues. Germline V lookup: CDR1 LNHDA, CDR2 SQIVND (reference sequence). In nucleotides, the CDR3 is TGTGCCAGTAGTGGGCCGGGAGCGAACACTGAAGCTTTCTTT. Translated: CASSGPGANTEAFF.

V gene TRBV4-1 combines with J gene TRBJ1-2; 7 bases map to TRBD1. J lost 0 bases, V lost 3 bases, and 4 bases had no gene match. CDR1 and CDR2 (germline): MGHRA, YSYEKL. The length of the CDR3 is 15 residues. The CDR3 reads CASSHTGESNYGYTF. The CDR3 coding sequence is TGCGCCAGCAGCCATACAGGGGAATCTAACTATGGCTACACCTTC.

The chain joins TRBV9 to TRBJ2-7, with D tentatively TRBD1 or TRBD2 (5 bases each). The germline V gene encodes CDR1 SGDLS and CDR2 YYNGEE. The V end lost 0 bases, the J end lost 6 bases, and 13 bases lay between the germline ends. The CDR3 totals 14 residues. The CDR3 DNA follows: TGTGCCAGCAGCGTAGATGTCAGGGCGGGCGAGCAGTACTTC. It is translated as CASSVDVRAGEQYF.

In this sample, this clone turned up once. The rearrangement links TRBV5-8 to TRBJ1-2, with TRBD1 as a possible D gene (5 bases). CDR1 is SGHTS, CDR2 YDEGEE, per germline. CDR3 length equals 15 residues. The germline V and J ends were trimmed by 0 bases and 5 bases, with 14 bases remaining between them. The CDR3 sequence is CASSLGVRVAYGYTF. The CDR3 coding sequence is TGTGCCAGCAGCTTGGGTGTCAGGGTGGCATATGGCTACACCTTC.

The chain carries TRBV29-1 and TRBJ1-5; tentatively, D is TRBD1 (5 bases). The V gene lost 7 bases and the J gene lost 5 bases, with 15 bases spanning the gap. The germline CDR1 and CDR2 sequences are SQVTM and ANQGSEA. The CDR3 has 13 residues. The CDR3 DNA reads as TGCAGCGCCCAGGGTTTGGGGGATCAGCCCCAGCATTTT. This codes for CSAQGLGDQPQHF. Looking up the rest from reference TRBV29-1 and TRBJ1-5 gives the full variable domain: SAVISQKPSRDICQRGTSLTIQCQVDSQVTMMFWYRQQPGQSLTLIATANQGSEATYESGFVIDKFPISRPNLTFSTLTVSNMSPEDSSIYLCSAQGLGDQPQHFGDGTRLSIL.

Written as DNA, the CDR3 is TGCGCCAGCAGTCTCAGCGGGGGGATTTACAATGAGCAGTTCTTC. Amino acids: CASSLSGGIYNEQFF. This chain links TRBV5-1 with TRBJ2-1; 9 bases map to TRBD2. Per the germline V gene, CDR1 is SGHRS and CDR2 is YFSETQ. This CDR3 spans 15 amino acids. V shed 5 bases, J shed 4 bases, and the junction held 7 bases outside the gene matches.

This clone was recorded a few times. The chain has TRBV30 and TRBJ2-2, with 9 bases lining up with TRBD1. The junction had 11 bases not matched to a gene; V was cut back by 4 bases and J by 5 bases. Germline V lookup: CDR1 GTSNPN, CDR2 SVGIG (reference sequence). This CDR3 region has 16 residues. The CDR3 loop is CAWNNPWTGETGELFF. The CDR3 nucleotides read TGTGCCTGGAACAATCCCTGGACAGGGGAAACCGGGGAGCTGTTTTTT.

The V gene is TRBV19, the J gene TRBJ2-3; D possibly corresponds to TRBD1 (8 bases). The CDR3 covers 15 residues. V lost 6 bases, J lost 4 bases, and 17 bases lay in between. Germline values: CDR1 LNHDA, CDR2 SQIVND (reference sequence). CDR3: CASSAGGGGADTQYF. The CDR3 DNA follows: TGTGCCAGTAGCGCAGGGGGCGGGGGAGCAGATACGCAGTATTTT. Full variable domain (rest looked up from reference TRBV19 and TRBJ2-3): DGGITQSPKYLFRKEGQNVTLSCEQNLNHDAMYWYRQDPGQGLRLIYYSQIVNDFQKGDIAEGYSVSREKKESFPLTVTSAQKNPTAFYLCASSAGGGGADTQYFGPGTRLTVL.

This clone was counted between two and nine times. This chain uses TRBV5-4 with TRBJ2-7; D remains ambiguous. The V end was cut by 1 base, the J end by 2 bases, with 10 bases between. There are 14 residues in the CDR3. CDR1 and CDR2 (germline): SGHNT, YYREEE (reference sequence). The CDR3 sequence is CASSLRARTYEQYV. The CDR3 DNA reads TGTGCCAGCAGCTTGAGAGCACGGACCTACGAGCAGTACGTC.

This rearrangement joins TRBV14 to TRBJ2-5; 8 nucleotides agree with TRBD1. Trimming at V came to 5 bases and at J to 0 bases, leaving 8 bases not matched to a gene. The CDR3 spans 16 residues. CDR1 is SGHDN, CDR2 FVKESK, per germline. The CDR3 bases are TGTGCCAGCAGCATTACGGGACAGGCGTACCAAGAGACCCAGTACTTC. It yields the protein CASSITGQAYQETQYF.

The chain links TRBV14 to TRBJ1-4; D gene ambiguous. V gave up 0 bases and J gave up 1 base, with 18 bases separating them. Germline values: CDR1 SGHDN, CDR2 FVKESK. The CDR3 is made up of 19 amino acids. The chain's CDR3 is CASSQDPPGGIVTNEKLFF. Here the CDR3 DNA reads TGTGCCAGCAGCCAAGATCCCCCAGGCGGGATCGTAACTAATGAAAAACTGTTTTTT.

The chain couples TRBV14 to TRBJ1-2; no definite D call. Germline CDR1 is SGHDN and CDR2 is FVKESK. With 1 base removed from V and 5 bases from J, the gap between germline ends came to 8 bases. The CDR3 length is 13 residues. The CDR3 is CASSQGTRYGYTF. The CDR3 DNA sequence: TGTGCCAGCAGCCAAGGGACTAGATATGGCTACACCTTC.

V gene TRBV6-1 combines with J gene TRBJ1-6, with a weak D call TRBD1 (5 bases). V shed 1 base and J shed 9 bases, with 10 bases lying between them. The CDR3 is made up of 14 amino acids. CDR1 is MNHNS, CDR2 SASEGT, per germline. The CDR3 DNA sequence: TGTGCCAGCAGTGAAGGACAGTTTGGTTCACCCCTCCACTTT. It translates to CASSEGQFGSPLHF.

The chain recombines TRBV29-1 with TRBJ1-2, with a weak D call TRBD1 (6 bases). CDR1 is SQVTM and CDR2 is ANQGSEA in the germline V gene. Trimming cost V 2 bases and J 7 bases, with 14 bases left between them. This CDR3 is 13 amino acids long. The CDR3 DNA follows: TGCAGCGTTGAACTTGCAGGGGCTGTTGGCTACACCTTC. Its translation: CSVELAGAVGYTF.

The gene calls are TRBV20-1 and TRBJ2-3, with D possibly matching TRBD1 (5 bases). Trimming cost V 0 bases and J 10 bases, with 8 bases left between them. This CDR3 contains 11 residues. Germline-derived CDR1 and CDR2 are DFQATT and SNEGSKA (reference sequence). CDR3 protein: CSAREGLAQYF. The DNA of the CDR3 is TGCAGTGCTAGAGAGGGGCTGGCGCAGTATTTT.

The CDR3 is CASTPTEVYGYTF. CDR3 nucleotide sequence: TGTGCCAGCACCCCAACCGAGGTTTATGGCTACACCTTC. V is TRBV2 and J is TRBJ1-2, with D unresolved. This CDR3 has 13 amino acids. V was cut by 7 bases and J by 5 bases, with 14 bases left in between. Germline CDR1 is SNHLY and CDR2 is FYNNEI.

The chain links TRBV5-1 to TRBJ2-1, with TRBD1 identical over 9 bases. V lost 5 bases to trimming and J lost 4 bases; unmatched junction nucleotides: 10. This CDR3 region has 16 residues. From germline, CDR1 is SGHRS and CDR2 YFSETQ. The CDR3 bases are TGCGCCAGCAGGAAGAATACAGGGGGCCTTTACAATGAGCAGTTCTTC. Translating gives CASRKNTGGLYNEQFF.